This TCR beta chain was profiled in a study of T-cell memory formation after mild COVID-19 (dated by TCRdb to the early 2020s). Regarding the study in general: Most TCR sequence clusters were specific to one of the two donors. In two donors, T-cell clones that expanded and contracted after mild COVID-19 were tracked by sequencing TCRalpha and TCRbeta repertoires over time. Two young, previously healthy adult volunteers made up the cohort, one male and one female.

Ficoll-Paque density gradient centrifugation was used to isolate PBMCs. This clonotype was picked up a small number of times. Its specific antigen is unknown. No per-base quality is available; no much larger clone lies one base away. Results and caveats for the whole study, not just this receptor: SARS-CoV-2 specificity of the second-wave clones peaking on day 37 was not confirmed. The study covered only a couple of mild cases, and larger cohorts including severe cases with pre-infection samples were considered necessary. The detection of some responding clones in pre-infection memory suggests that pre-existing cross-reactive memory T cells joined the SARS-CoV-2 response. Contracting CD4+ clones were found mainly in CM and EM memory subsets, while CD8+ clones were enriched in EMRA. From day 15 to 85, contracting clones showed balanced CD4/CD8 phenotypes, whereas a second wave of clones that expanded from day 15 to 37 leaned towards CD4+.

The sample was run on an Illumina NovaSeq 6000. cDNA libraries for TCRalpha and TCRbeta were prepared by 5'RACE using constant-segment primers, with sample barcodes and unique molecular identifiers added. RNA was extracted from every sample with Trizol reagent. Amplification of the libraries took two PCR steps, and the second step added a second sample barcode plus Illumina TruSeq adapters. The libraries were sequenced on an Illumina NovaSeq using 2 x 150 bp paired-end reads. For the original study's pipeline: The reads were demultiplexed and collapsed into UMI-guided consensus sequences using migec v1.2.7. With mixcr v2.1.11, UMI consensuses were aligned to TRA and TRB V and J templates and assembled into clonotypes. A clonotype was counted as expanded or contracted only when both edgeR and NoisET called the clonotype significant, with the noise models trained on biological replicates. For edgeR calls, a false discovery rate-adjusted p below 0.01 and a log2 fold-change threshold of 1 were applied. PCA with hierarchical clustering of max-normalized trajectories of the 1000 most abundant clonotypes was used as exploratory dynamics analysis. Separately sequenced CD4+ and CD8+ repertoires were used to assign a CD4 or CD8 phenotype to each responding clone. TCRdb trimmed the raw reads at Q25, called clones with MiXCR and kept productive beta chains. Rows are unified per CDR3 protein, each entry keeping the most common DNA and genes. These V and J calls are TCRdb output, not the study's own analysis. The sample contains about 430,000 distinct CDR3 sequences, about 24% of them found a single time. Around 8.1% of the sample lies in the top ten.

The CDR3 holds 17 amino acids from the cysteine to the phenylalanine. Only the CDR3 part of the read is kept: 51 bases, read in frame from the first base. The germline V gene gives CDR1 as SGDLS and CDR2 as YYNGEE. Compared with germline, V lacks 2 bases and J lacks 0 bases; bases without a gene match: 8. Sample: PBMCs or a T cell subset sorted from them (not recorded which). This sequence uses TRBV9 and TRBJ1-3, with TRBD1 identical over 7 junction bases. This clonotype originated in an adult woman who had mild COVID-19 (a few samples of this study predate the infection). The sample titles of this study are shuffled in the database, so cell type and time point are left out; the donor was told from shared clones. The CDR3 here reads CASSVTQGSYSGNTIYF. The sequenced DNA is TGTGCCAGCAGCGTCACACAGGGGAGCTACTCTGGAAACACCATATATTTT.